The rows below give T cell receptor beta chains drawn from one sample of a study of T cell responses to AZD1222 COVID-19 vaccine. TCRdb's table, derived via immunoSEQ multiplex PCR, lists solely in-frame clones and lacks some. The table shows about 150,000 clones, with around nine tenths occurring only once. Here the sequenced sample was peripheral blood, taken 28 days after the second AZD1222 dose. The receptors derive from an adult who received the AZD1222 COVID-19 vaccine. Each CDR3 is given with its conserved first and last residue. D genes are given only for firm matches. Clone size is shown for a subset of rows, as once, few, many or a class of expanded clone.

D gene	clone size	V gene	J gene	CDR3 protein	CDR3 DNA
TRBD1	.	TRBV2	TRBJ1-6	CASSPGTGAISYNSPLHF	TGTGCCAGCAGTCCCGGGACAGGGGCGATCTCCTATAATTCACCCCTCCACTTT
TRBD2	.	TRBV6-5	TRBJ2-1	CASTSLSSGNYEQFF	TGTGCCAGCACATCCCTGAGCAGCGGGAATTATGAGCAGTTCTTC
.	.	TRBV27	TRBJ1-5	CASSSSRSGNQPQHF	TGTGCCAGCAGTTCCTCCAGGAGCGGCAATCAGCCCCAGCATTTT
TRBD2	once	TRBV7-6	TRBJ2-1	CASSLEARTSGHEQFF	TGTGCCAGCAGCTTAGAGGCTAGGACTAGTGGCCATGAGCAGTTCTTC
TRBD1	.	TRBV29-1	TRBJ2-2	CSGYRGHSTGELFF	TGCAGCGGATACAGGGGGCACTCCACCGGGGAGCTGTTTTTT
.	.	TRBV12-5	TRBJ2-3	CASGSGTVADTQYF	TGTGCTAGTGGGTCCGGAACTGTCGCTGATACGCAGTATTTT
.	.	TRBV30	TRBJ2-2	CAWKWGNTGELFF	TGTGCCTGGAAATGGGGAAACACCGGGGAGCTGTTTTTT
TRBD1	.	TRBV6-5	TRBJ2-1	CAIWTGNLGEQFF	TGTGCCATATGGACAGGGAACCTTGGGGAGCAGTTCTTC
TRBD2	.	TRBV4-1	TRBJ2-1	CASSQVTSGRSVF	TGCGCCAGCAGCCAGGTGACTAGCGGGAGAAGTGTCTTC
.	once	TRBV28	TRBJ1-5	CASSFGGQTNQPQHF	TGTGCCAGCAGTTTTGGTGGACAAACCAATCAGCCCCAGCATTTT
.	.	TRBV28	TRBJ1-2	CASTEPAGYGYTF	TGTGCCAGCACCGAACCCGCGGGGTATGGCTACACCTTC